A single T cell receptor (beta chain) is shown here with its context. Its antigen remains unidentified. Base qualities are not at hand, and no much larger clone is one base apart. CDR1 SGHVS and CDR2 FQNEAQ are derived from the germline V gene. A distance of 9 bases separates the germline ends of V and J, which lose 0 bases and 0 bases respectively. The CDR3, from cysteine to phenylalanine, totals 17 residues. Only CDR3 DNA is held: 51 bases, read in frame from base 1. A MiSeq instrument was used for deep resolution sequencing, which targeted depths ranging from 1 in 1 million up to 1 in 200,000 T cells, with coverage averaging 10x for each clonotype. The immunoSEQ hsTCRB Kit was used to generate TCR beta libraries. The authors' pipeline ran thus. ImmunoSEQ Data Assistant and ImmunoSEQ Analyzer were used for data analysis, and V, D and J genes were assigned according to IMGT definitions. Clonality, with values ranging from 0 to 1, was calculated as one minus the normalized Shannon entropy of productive rearrangement frequencies. Only overrepresented clonotypes making up at least 0.05% of each patient's repertoire were included in the public clonotype analysis. Some 14 age-matched healthy donor repertoires from immuneACCESS served as clonality controls. TCRdb re-hosts the immuneACCESS table, in-frame sequences only. Its copies lack some clones; in the studies checked, an unresolved V gene accounts for under half of them, and the cause for the rest is not known. D and trimming were read from the DNA, whereas the V and J calls and clone size are those reported in that table. Here the sample has over 100,000 clones; approximately 56% occur a single time. The ten largest clones take up about 40% of the sample.

The data stem from a study of cytotoxic CD8 clonotypes in ibrutinib-treated CLL (dated by TCRdb to about 2021). Study-wide context: The cohort had eleven to twelve relapsed/refractory and roughly 15 treatment-naive patients; some 17 were IGHV unmutated. Partial responses were observed in approximately 24 patients and complete responses in 2; after a median follow-up of around 68 months, remission was maintained in around 14 patients and progression was observed in roughly twelve. The response samples were drawn at a median of roughly eleven months into treatment, with a range of about 6 to 36 months. Samples averaged 255,043 productive templates and approximately 100,000 productive rearrangements. Longitudinal samples were available for about 30% of the 86 trial participants. Cryopreserved peripheral blood mononuclear cells were collected before treatment, at response, and at either disease progression or sustained remission. Every sample from remission and from progressive disease was obtained while the patients were still on ibrutinib.

General findings and caveats noted by the study authors: Public clonotypes were found to be uncommon and were observed to contract or remain stable during treatment; the increase in clonality was shown to reflect expansion of private clonotypes at ibrutinib response. An increase in clonality was observed at ibrutinib response, with clonality remaining stable during sustained remission and falling back toward baseline at progression. Sampling times were not matched between sustained-remission and progressing patients, and lymph node repertoires were not studied. Baseline clonality exceeded that of age-matched healthy donors and correlated strongly with circulating CD8+ T-cell counts.

The meaning of the sample's time point label: approximately 25 months on ibrutinib. For TCR beta library preparation, around 2.1 micrograms of genomic DNA were extracted from the cryopreserved PBMCs. Longitudinal blood samples from CLL patients receiving ibrutinib monotherapy were subjected to high-throughput TCR beta sequencing. The patients took part in an open-label, single-center phase 2 trial of ibrutinib monotherapy. Sequencing used PBMCs, obtained after 24 months of ibrutinib treatment. The TCR comes from a human donor with chronic lymphocytic leukemia. This receptor chain uses TRBV7-8 and TRBJ2-6; the D gene assignment is ambiguous. Read as DNA, the sequence is TGTGCCAGCAGCTTAGCAGGTTGGAACTCTGGGGCCAACGTCCTGACTTTC. This yields the protein CASSLAGWNSGANVLTF.